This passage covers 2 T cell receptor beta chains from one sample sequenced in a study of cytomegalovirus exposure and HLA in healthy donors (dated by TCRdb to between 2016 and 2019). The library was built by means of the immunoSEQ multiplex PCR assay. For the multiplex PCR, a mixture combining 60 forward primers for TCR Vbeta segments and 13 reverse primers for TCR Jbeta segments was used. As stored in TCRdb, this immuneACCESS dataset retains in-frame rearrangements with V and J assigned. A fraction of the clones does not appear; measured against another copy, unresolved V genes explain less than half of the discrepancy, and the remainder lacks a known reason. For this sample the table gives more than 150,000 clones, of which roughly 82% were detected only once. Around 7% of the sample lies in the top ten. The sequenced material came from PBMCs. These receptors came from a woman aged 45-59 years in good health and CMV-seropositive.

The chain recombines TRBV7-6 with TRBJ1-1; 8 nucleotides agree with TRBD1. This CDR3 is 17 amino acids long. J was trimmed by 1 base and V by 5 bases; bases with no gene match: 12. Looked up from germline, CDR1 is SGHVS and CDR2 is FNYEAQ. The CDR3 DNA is TGTGCCAGCAGCGCCCCTAATTGGGACAGGAAGAACACTGAAGCTTTCTTT. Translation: CASSAPNWDRKNTEAFF.

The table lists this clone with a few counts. CDR3 amino acids: CASSLSNPGQGTDTQYF. The DNA for the CDR3 is TGTGCCAGCAGTTTATCGAACCCCGGACAGGGGACAGATACGCAGTATTTT. The V call is TRBV27, the J call TRBJ2-3, with 9 bases identical to TRBD1. After removal of 0 bases from V and 3 bases from J, the junction contained 7 bases not matched to a gene. The CDR3 consists of 17 residues. The germline CDR1 and CDR2 sequences are MNHEY and SMNVEV (reference sequence).